The rows below give T cell receptor beta chains drawn from one sample of a study of shared clonotypes between healthy human individuals. Generated by immunoSEQ multiplex PCR, the TCRdb table keeps only in-frame clones and is missing some. The sample has more than 850,000 clones; around 78% are singletons. Sequences were obtained from memory CD4+ T cells from PBMCs. These receptors were obtained from a man aged 18 to 35 in good health. Some clones in this sample may be carry-over from other donors' samples. The CDR3 runs from the conserved cysteine through the conserved F or W. Each record gives: D gene, J gene, clone size, V gene, CDR3 DNA, CDR3 protein. A D gene is named only where the DNA matches it firmly. Size tells how often a clone was seen (once, few, many) or the class of an expanded clone, and some rows leave it out.

>TRBD1|TRBJ2-1|few|TRBV15
TGTGCCACCAGCAGTCTCCAGGGGGCGCGTAATGAGCAGTTCTTC
CATSSLQGARNEQFF
>-|TRBJ1-4|-|TRBV19
TGTGCCAGTAGTATGGAACTCGGTCCCAGTGGTGAAAAACTGTTTTTT
CASSMELGPSGEKLFF
>-|TRBJ1-1|many|TRBV27
TGTGCCAGCAGTTTAAGGTCGGGGGGCTACCGCACAGCTTTCTTT
CASSLRSGGYRTAFF
>-|TRBJ2-3|-|TRBV7-9
TGTGCCAGCAGCTTAGTGGGAGCCGCAGATACGCAGTATTTT
CASSLVGAADTQYF
>TRBD2|TRBJ2-5|once|TRBV10-2
TGCGCCAGCCTGACTAGCGGGAAATCGGAGACCCAGTACTTC
CASLTSGKSETQYF
>-|TRBJ2-7|-|TRBV5-1
TGCGCCAGCAGCCGGGACAACTACGAGCAGTACTTC
CASSRDNYEQYF
>-|TRBJ2-7|-|TRBV15
TGTGCCACCAGCAGAGAAAGCCTCTCCTACGAGCAGTACTTC
CATSRESLSYEQYF
>TRBD1|TRBJ1-1|-|TRBV7-8
TGTGCCAGCAGCCGACAGGGGGGAGGTAGCACTGAAGCTTTCTTT
CASSRQGGGSTEAFF
>-|TRBJ2-7|-|TRBV5-1
TGCGCCAGCAGCTTGTGGGGGCCAGGGAACGAGCAGTACTTC
CASSLWGPGNEQYF
>TRBD2|TRBJ2-7|-|TRBV28
TGTGCCAGCAGCCTAACAGGGACTAGCTCCTACGAGCAGTACTTC
CASSLTGTSSYEQYF
>-|TRBJ1-5|-|TRBV28
TGTGCCAGCAGTCCAGATGGCAATCAGCCCCAGCATTTT
CASSPDGNQPQHF
>-|TRBJ2-7|-|TRBV6-5
TGTGCCAGCAGTTACTCCGGCCTCACTTCGTTCTACGAGCAGTACTTC
CASSYSGLTSFYEQYF
>-|TRBJ2-7|many|TRBV7-2
TGTGCCAGCAGCCCTCCCAACAGGGCCGAGCAGTACTTC
CASSPPNRAEQYF
>-|TRBJ2-4|-|TRBV4-1
TGCGCCAGCAGCCAAGGGGGGCCCGGGGACATTCAGTACTTC
CASSQGGPGDIQYF
>TRBD1|TRBJ2-3|-|TRBV9
TGTGCCAGCAAACAGGGGGCGACTACAGATACGCAGTATTTT
CASKQGATTDTQYF
>-|TRBJ2-5|-|TRBV5-1
TGCGCCAGCAGCCCGGGATCTACCCAAGAGACCCAGTACTTC
CASSPGSTQETQYF
>TRBD1|TRBJ1-4|once|TRBV6-1
TGTGCCAGCAGTGAACGTGGCAGGGGGCTAACTAATGAAAAACTGTTTTTT
CASSERGRGLTNEKLFF
>-|TRBJ2-1|-|TRBV7-3
TGTGCCAGCAGCCCAGGGTCCTACAATGAGCAGTTCTTC
CASSPGSYNEQFF
>-|TRBJ1-1|-|TRBV6-6
TGTGCCAGCAGTTACGGGACCCCGCCCGAAGCTTTCTTT
CASSYGTPPEAFF
>-|TRBJ1-4|-|TRBV14
TGTGCCAGCAGCCAGCTGGGAGAGGATGAAAAACTGTTTTTT
CASSQLGEDEKLFF
>TRBD2|TRBJ2-7|-|TRBV5-1
TGCGCCAGCAGCTTGGGAGCGGGAGATGGCGAGCAGTACTTC
CASSLGAGDGEQYF
>-|TRBJ2-3|-|TRBV5-1
TGCGCCAGCAGCCGGGACAAAGATACGCAGTATTTT
CASSRDKDTQYF
>TRBD1|TRBJ1-3|few|TRBV25-1
TGTGCCAGCAGTCTCGGACAGGGGGTAAACACCATATATTTT
CASSLGQGVNTIYF
>TRBD1|TRBJ1-2|-|TRBV29-1
TGCAGCGTTGAAGTGGGACAGGGAAGATTTGGATATGGCTACACCTTC
CSVEVGQGRFGYGYTF
>-|TRBJ1-3|-|TRBV6-1
TGTGCCAGCAGTGAATCATGGGTTGGAAACACCATATATTTT
CASSESWVGNTIYF
>TRBD1|TRBJ2-7|-|TRBV4-2
TGTGCCAGCAGCTACGGACAGGGGAATTACGAGCAGTACTTC
CASSYGQGNYEQYF
>-|TRBJ1-5|-|TRBV30
TGTGCCTGGAGTGTACGGGGGGCGCAGCCCCAGCATTTT
CAWSVRGAQPQHF
>TRBD1|TRBJ1-2|-|TRBV7-2
TGTGCCAGCAGCTTAGGGGCAGGGGGCGCGAGGGGCTACACCTTC
CASSLGAGGARGYTF
>TRBD2|TRBJ2-7|-|TRBV5-4
TGTGCCAGCAGCTTTGGACTAGCGGAGGAGGACGAGCAGTACTTC
CASSFGLAEEDEQYF
>-|TRBJ2-7|-|TRBV7-3
TGTGCCAGCACCCTATCGGGGCCTTCCTCGGAGCAGTACTTC
CASTLSGPSSEQYF
>-|TRBJ1-4|-|TRBV30
TGTGCCTGGAGTGTACGAGCCGGACCCGAAAAACTGTTTTTT
CAWSVRAGPEKLFF
>-|TRBJ1-1|-|TRBV5-5
TGTGCCAGCAGCTTGGGCCCAATACTGAACACTGAAGCTTTCTTT
CASSLGPILNTEAFF
>-|TRBJ1-2|-|TRBV7-9
TGTGCCAGCAGCAGAGGGCGCGGCGACTATGGCTACACCTTC
CASSRGRGDYGYTF
>-|TRBJ2-5|-|TRBV5-1
TGCGCCAGCAGCTTGGAAGGGGCGGAGACCCAGTACTTC
CASSLEGAETQYF
>TRBD1|TRBJ1-1|few|TRBV6-6
TGTGCCAGCACCATGGGACAGGGGGCGGATGAAGCTTTCTTT
CASTMGQGADEAFF
>TRBD1|TRBJ1-1|-|TRBV5-1
TGCGCCAGCAGCCATATTGGGACAGGGGTGAACACTGAAGCTTTCTTT
CASSHIGTGVNTEAFF
>TRBD2|TRBJ2-3|-|TRBV28
TGTGCCAGCAGTTCGCGGACTAGCGGGAGTTTCGCAGATACGCAGTATTTT
CASSSRTSGSFADTQYF
>-|TRBJ1-2|-|TRBV28
TGTGCCAGCAGGGGATCAAACTATGGCTACACCTTC
CASRGSNYGYTF